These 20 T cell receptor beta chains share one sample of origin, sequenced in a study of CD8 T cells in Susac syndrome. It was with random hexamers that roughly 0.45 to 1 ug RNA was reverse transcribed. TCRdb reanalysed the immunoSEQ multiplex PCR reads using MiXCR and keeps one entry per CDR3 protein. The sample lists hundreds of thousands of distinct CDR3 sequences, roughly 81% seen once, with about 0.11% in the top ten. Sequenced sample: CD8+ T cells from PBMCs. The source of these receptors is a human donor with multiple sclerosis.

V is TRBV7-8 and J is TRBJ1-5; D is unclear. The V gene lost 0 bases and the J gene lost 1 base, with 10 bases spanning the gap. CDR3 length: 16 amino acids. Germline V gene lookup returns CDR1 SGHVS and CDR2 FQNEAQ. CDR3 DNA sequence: TGTGCCAGCAGCTTAGCCGGAGGGAGGAGCAATCAGCCCCAGCATTTT. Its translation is CASSLAGGRSNQPQHF.

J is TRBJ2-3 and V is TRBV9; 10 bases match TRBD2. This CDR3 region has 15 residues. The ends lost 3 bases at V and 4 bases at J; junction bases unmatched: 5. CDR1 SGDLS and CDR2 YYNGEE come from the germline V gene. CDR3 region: CASSASGRGADTQYF. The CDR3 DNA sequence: TGTGCCAGCAGCGCTAGCGGGAGAGGGGCAGATACGCAGTATTTT.

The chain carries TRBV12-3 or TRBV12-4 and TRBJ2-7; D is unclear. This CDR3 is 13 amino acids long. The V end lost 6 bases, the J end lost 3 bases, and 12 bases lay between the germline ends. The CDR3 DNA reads TGTGCCAGCAGCAAGGACCCGGTCTACGAGCAGTACTTC. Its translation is CASSKDPVYEQYF.

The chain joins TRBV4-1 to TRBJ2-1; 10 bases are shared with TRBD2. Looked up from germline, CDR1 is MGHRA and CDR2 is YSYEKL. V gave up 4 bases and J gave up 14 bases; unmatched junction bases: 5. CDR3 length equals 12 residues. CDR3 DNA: TGCGCCAGCAGCCTCGTTAGCGGGAGGAAGTTCTTC. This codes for CASSLVSGRKFF.

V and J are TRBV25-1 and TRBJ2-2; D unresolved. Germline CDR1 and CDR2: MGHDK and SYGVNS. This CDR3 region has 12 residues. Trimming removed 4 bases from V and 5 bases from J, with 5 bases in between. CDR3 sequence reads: CASSVLTGELFF. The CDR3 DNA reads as TGTGCCAGCAGTGTGTTGACCGGGGAGCTGTTTTTT. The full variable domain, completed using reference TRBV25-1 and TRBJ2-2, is EADIYQTPRYLVIGTGKKITLECSQTMGHDKMYWYQQDPGMELHLIHYSYGVNSTEKGDLSSESTVSRIRTEHFPLTLESARPSHTSQYLCASSVLTGELFFGEGSRLTVL.

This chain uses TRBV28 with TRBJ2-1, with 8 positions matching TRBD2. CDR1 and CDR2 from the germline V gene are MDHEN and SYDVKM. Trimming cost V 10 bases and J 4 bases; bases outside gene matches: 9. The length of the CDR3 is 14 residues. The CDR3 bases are TGTGCCACCCACCCCCTAGCGGGTTACAATGAGCAGTTCTTC. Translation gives CATHPLAGYNEQFF.

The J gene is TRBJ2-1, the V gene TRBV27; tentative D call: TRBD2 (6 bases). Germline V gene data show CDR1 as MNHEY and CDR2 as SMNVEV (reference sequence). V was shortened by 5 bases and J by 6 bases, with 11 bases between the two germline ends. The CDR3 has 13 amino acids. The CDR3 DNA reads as TGTGCCAGCAGTATGGGACTTGGCAATGAGCAGTTCTTC. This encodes CASSMGLGNEQFF.

The CDR3 spells CSVLLGHRSYEQYF. The CDR3 DNA reads as TGCAGCGTACTATTGGGACATCGATCCTACGAGCAGTACTTC. The chain joins TRBV29-1 to TRBJ2-7; D may be TRBD1 (6 bases). CDR1 is SQVTM and CDR2 is ANQGSEA in the germline V gene. V lost 6 bases to trimming and J lost 1 base, with 16 bases between them. The CDR3 consists of 14 residues.

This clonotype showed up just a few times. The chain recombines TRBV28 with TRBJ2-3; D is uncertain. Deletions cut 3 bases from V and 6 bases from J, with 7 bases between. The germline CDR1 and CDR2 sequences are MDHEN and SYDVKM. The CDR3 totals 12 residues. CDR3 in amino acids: CASSFGWDTQYF. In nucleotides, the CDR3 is TGTGCCAGCAGTTTTGGGTGGGATACGCAGTATTTT.

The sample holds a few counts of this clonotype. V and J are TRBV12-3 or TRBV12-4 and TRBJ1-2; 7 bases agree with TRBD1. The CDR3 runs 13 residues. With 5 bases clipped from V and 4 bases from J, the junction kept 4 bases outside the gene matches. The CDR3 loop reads CASSPGTAYGYTF. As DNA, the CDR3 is TGTGCCAGCAGTCCCGGGACAGCCTATGGCTACACCTTC.

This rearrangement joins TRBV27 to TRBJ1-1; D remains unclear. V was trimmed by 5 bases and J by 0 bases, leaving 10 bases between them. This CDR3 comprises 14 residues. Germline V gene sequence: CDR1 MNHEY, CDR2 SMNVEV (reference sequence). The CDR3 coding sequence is TGTGCCAGCAGTCCCCTCGGGATGAACACTGAAGCTTTCTTT. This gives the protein CASSPLGMNTEAFF.

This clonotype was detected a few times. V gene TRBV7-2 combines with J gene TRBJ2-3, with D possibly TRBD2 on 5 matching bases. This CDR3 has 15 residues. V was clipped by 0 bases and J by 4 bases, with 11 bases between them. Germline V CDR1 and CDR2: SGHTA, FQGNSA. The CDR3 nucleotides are TGTGCCAGCAGCTTAGCCCGGGGAGTCCCAGATACGCAGTATTTT. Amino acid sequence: CASSLARGVPDTQYF.

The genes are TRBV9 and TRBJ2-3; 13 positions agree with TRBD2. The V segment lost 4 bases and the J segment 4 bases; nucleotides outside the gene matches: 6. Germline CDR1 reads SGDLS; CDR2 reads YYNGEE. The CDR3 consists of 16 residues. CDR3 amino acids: CASSPRTSGSADTQYF. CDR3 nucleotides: TGTGCCAGCAGCCCCAGGACTAGCGGGAGTGCAGATACGCAGTATTTT. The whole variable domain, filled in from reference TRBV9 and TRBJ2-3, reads DSGVTQTPKHLITATGQRVTLRCSPRSGDLSVYWYQQSLDQGLQFLIQYYNGEERAKGNILERFSAQQFPDLHSELNLSSLELGDSALYFCASSPRTSGSADTQYFGPGTRLTVL.

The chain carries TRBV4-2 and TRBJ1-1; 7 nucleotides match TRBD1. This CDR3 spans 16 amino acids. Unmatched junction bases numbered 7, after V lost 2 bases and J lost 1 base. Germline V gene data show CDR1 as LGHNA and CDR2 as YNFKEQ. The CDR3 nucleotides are TGTGCCAGCAGCCAAACGGAGGGGGCGTCGAACACTGAAGCTTTCTTT. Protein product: CASSQTEGASNTEAFF.

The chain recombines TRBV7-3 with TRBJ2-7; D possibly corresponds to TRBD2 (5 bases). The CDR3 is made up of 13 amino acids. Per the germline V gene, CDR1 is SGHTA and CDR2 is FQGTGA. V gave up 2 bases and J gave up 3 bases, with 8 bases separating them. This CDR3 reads CASSLVGDYEQYF. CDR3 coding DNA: TGTGCCAGCAGCTTAGTCGGGGACTACGAGCAGTACTTC.

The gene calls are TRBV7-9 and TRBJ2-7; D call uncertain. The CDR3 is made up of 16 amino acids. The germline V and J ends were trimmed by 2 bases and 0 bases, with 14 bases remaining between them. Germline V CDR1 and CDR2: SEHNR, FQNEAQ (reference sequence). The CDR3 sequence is CASSLYPVRPSYEQYF. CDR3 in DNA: TGTGCCAGCAGCTTATATCCTGTCCGTCCCTCCTACGAGCAGTACTTC.

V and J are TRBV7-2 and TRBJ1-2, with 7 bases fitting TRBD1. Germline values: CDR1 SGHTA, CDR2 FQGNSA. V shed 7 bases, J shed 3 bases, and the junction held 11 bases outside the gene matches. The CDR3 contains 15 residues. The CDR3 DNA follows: TGTGCCAGCACCCATTTGGACAGGACTTACTATGGCTACACCTTC. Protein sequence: CASTHLDRTYYGYTF.

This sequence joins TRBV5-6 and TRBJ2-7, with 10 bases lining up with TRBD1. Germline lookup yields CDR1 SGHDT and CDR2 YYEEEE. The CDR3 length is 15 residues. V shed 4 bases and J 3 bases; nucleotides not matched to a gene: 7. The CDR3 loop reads CASSQMTGGLYEQYF. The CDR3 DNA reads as TGTGCCAGCAGCCAAATGACAGGGGGCCTCTACGAGCAGTACTTC.

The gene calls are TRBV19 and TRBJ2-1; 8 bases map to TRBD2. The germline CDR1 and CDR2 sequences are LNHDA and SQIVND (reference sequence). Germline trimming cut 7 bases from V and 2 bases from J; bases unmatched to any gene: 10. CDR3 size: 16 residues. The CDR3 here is CASIPVGGDPYNEQFF. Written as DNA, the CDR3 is TGTGCCAGTATCCCAGTCGGGGGGGACCCCTACAATGAGCAGTTCTTC.

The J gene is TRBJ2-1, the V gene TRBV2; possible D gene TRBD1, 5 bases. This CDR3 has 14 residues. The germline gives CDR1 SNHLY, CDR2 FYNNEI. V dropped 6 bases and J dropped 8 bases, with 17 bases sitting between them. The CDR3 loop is CASSPRGGVDEQFF. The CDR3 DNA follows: TGTGCCAGCAGCCCAAGGGGTGGAGTGGATGAGCAGTTCTTC.